The next 2 T cell receptor beta chains were all read from a single sample in a study of blood T cells in healthy people across ages. It was with a sample-barcoded 5' primer and a J-beta primer mix that a second PCR of roughly 6 to 11 cycles was run. One entry per CDR3 protein results from TCRdb running MiXCR on the 5' RACE reads. The profile shows about 1,500,000 distinct CDR3 sequences, roughly 40% of them singletons. The specimen sequenced was blood. These receptors originate from a woman aged 18-29 years in good health.

The V gene is TRBV30, the J gene TRBJ1-1, with D uncertain. Germline-derived CDR1 and CDR2 are GTSNPN and SVGIG (reference sequence). Trimming pared 0 bases from V and 5 bases from J, leaving 10 bases between. CDR3 length: 13 residues. The CDR3 DNA reads TGTGCCTGGAGTGTCGAGGGAAGGACTGAAGCTTTCTTT. The encoded protein is CAWSVEGRTEAFF.

V is TRBV15 and J is TRBJ2-1, with 8 bases fitting TRBD2. Germline-derived CDR1 and CDR2 are LNHNV and YYDKDF (reference sequence). This CDR3 comprises 17 residues. Trimming removed 1 base from V and 4 bases from J; junction bases left unmatched: 9. CDR3 protein: CATSRGTSRSIYNEQFF. The CDR3 region has the DNA TGTGCCACCAGCAGAGGGACTAGCAGGAGTATTTACAATGAGCAGTTCTTC.